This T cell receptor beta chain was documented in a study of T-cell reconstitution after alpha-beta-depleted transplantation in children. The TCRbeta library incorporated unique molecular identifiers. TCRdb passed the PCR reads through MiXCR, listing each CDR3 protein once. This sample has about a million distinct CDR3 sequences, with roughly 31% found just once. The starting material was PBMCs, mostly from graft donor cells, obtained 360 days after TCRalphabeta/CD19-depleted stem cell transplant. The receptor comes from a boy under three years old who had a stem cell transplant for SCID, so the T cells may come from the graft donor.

The DNA of the CDR3 is TGTGCCAGCAGCGTAGTCAACAGGGAGGTGAACACCGGGGAGCTGTTTTTT. Protein sequence: CASSVVNREVNTGELFF. J is TRBJ2-2 and V is TRBV9; D possibly uses TRBD1 or TRBD2 (6 bases each). V was cut by 0 bases and J by 1 base, with 13 bases left in between. This CDR3 region has 17 residues. From germline, CDR1 is SGDLS and CDR2 YYNGEE.